The next 18 T cell receptor beta chains were all read from a single sample in a study of T-cell reconstitution after alpha-beta-depleted transplantation in children. Unique molecular identifiers featured in how the TCRbeta library was prepared. Each CDR3 protein gets one entry after TCRdb re-called the PCR reads with MiXCR. Of over 200,000 distinct CDR3 sequences in the sample, roughly 10% were seen once. The sample here was PBMCs, taken before TCRalphabeta/CD19-depleted stem cell transplant. These receptors were obtained from a child in the first two years of life with acute myeloid leukemia, due to receive a stem cell transplant.

This clonotype was counted many times. The CDR3 nucleotides read TGTGCCAGCAGTATAAGACTAGCGGGGGAGACCGGGGAGCTGTTTTTT. Translated, it gives CASSIRLAGETGELFF. V gene TRBV12-3 or TRBV12-4 combines with J gene TRBJ2-2, with 12 bases fitting TRBD2. The CDR3 is made up of 16 amino acids. The V and J ends lost 5 bases and 5 bases, in that order; junction bases with no gene match: 6.

This clonotype was observed at least ten times. This chain uses TRBV27 with TRBJ2-3; D not certain. Germline values: CDR1 MNHEY, CDR2 SMNVEV (reference sequence). Trimming removed 2 bases from V and 6 bases from J, with 12 bases in between. The CDR3 extends over 14 amino acids. The CDR3 DNA follows: TGTGCCAGCAGTTTACGGTCCACTCGGGATACGCAGTATTTT. It yields the protein CASSLRSTRDTQYF.

This clonotype occurred many times. The chain is built from TRBV5-1 and TRBJ1-5; perhaps TRBD1 as D (6 bases). V lost 2 bases, J lost 7 bases, and 13 bases lay in between. The V gene's germline CDR1 is SGHRS and CDR2 YFSETQ. The CDR3 is 14 amino acids. The CDR3 sequence is CASSLTGIGQPQHF. CDR3 DNA sequence: TGCGCCAGCAGCTTAACAGGGATTGGGCAGCCCCAGCATTTT.

This clonotype was observed at least ten times. V is TRBV3-1 and J is TRBJ1-1, with D tentatively TRBD1 (5 bases). Between the trimmed V and J ends, which lost 2 bases and 8 bases, there was a span of 15 bases. This CDR3 comprises 14 residues. CDR1 is LGHDT, CDR2 YNNKEL, per germline (reference sequence). The CDR3 nucleotides are TGTGCCAGCAGCCAAACGGTTAGGGAGGGGGAAGCTTTCTTT. Translated, it gives CASSQTVREGEAFF.

This clonotype showed up many times. As DNA, the CDR3 is TGCAGTGCTAGTCCAACCACCGACAGGGACGATGGCTACACCTTC. Translation: CSASPTTDRDDGYTF. The V call is TRBV20-1, the J call TRBJ1-2; the match to TRBD1 covers 7 bases. Trimming at V came to 3 bases and at J to 6 bases, leaving 13 bases not matched to a gene. The CDR3 is made up of 15 amino acids. The germline V gene encodes CDR1 DFQATT and CDR2 SNEGSKA (reference sequence).

This clonotype was counted at least ten times. This sequence joins TRBV6-1 and TRBJ1-2, with D uncertain. CDR3 length equals 13 residues. CDR1 and CDR2 from the germline V gene are MNHNS and SASEGT. Deletions cut 2 bases from V and 2 bases from J, with 6 bases between. CDR3 DNA sequence: TGTGCCAGCAGTGAATACAAGAACTATGGCTACACCTTC. Protein sequence: CASSEYKNYGYTF.

This clonotype was seen repeatedly, ten times or more. The V gene is TRBV12-3 or TRBV12-4, the J gene TRBJ1-3; tentative D call: TRBD1 (6 bases). The ends were cut back, 6 bases at V and 0 bases at J, with 15 bases in the middle. The CDR3 has 16 amino acids. The CDR3, as DNA: TGTGCCAGCAGCCCGAGGACAGTCCCCTCTGGAAACACCATATATTTT. Residues: CASSPRTVPSGNTIYF.

This clonotype has a single count. Being one base from a much bigger clone, this may be a read error. The V gene is TRBV11-3, the J gene TRBJ2-1; TRBD1 matches at 7 bases. In germline, CDR1 is SGHNT, CDR2 YENEEA. The ends lost 2 bases at V and 8 bases at J; junction bases unmatched: 6. CDR3 length equals 14 residues. CDR3 sequence reads: CASSLFGQGDEQFF. Here the CDR3 DNA reads TGTGCCAGCAGCTTATTTGGGCAGGGGGATGAGCAGTTCTTC.

There are many counts of this clonotype. V gene TRBV29-1 combines with J gene TRBJ2-1; weak D call: TRBD2 (5 bases). The germline gives CDR1 SQVTM, CDR2 ANQGSEA. The CDR3 is made up of 11 amino acids. Trimming removed 4 bases from V and 6 bases from J, with 7 bases in between. This CDR3 reads CSVGRGNEQFF. CDR3 DNA sequence: TGCAGCGTTGGCCGGGGCAATGAGCAGTTCTTC.

This clonotype was counted many times. CDR3 protein: CAISVMLAGGPGELFF. The CDR3, as DNA: TGTGCCATCAGTGTAATGCTAGCGGGAGGTCCCGGGGAGCTGTTTTTT. The rearrangement joins TRBV10-3 to TRBJ2-2; 11 nucleotides align to TRBD2. CDR1 is ENHRY and CDR2 is SYGVKD in the germline V gene. The CDR3 loop spans 16 amino acids. V lost 4 bases, J lost 6 bases, and 7 bases stayed unmatched.

This clonotype was counted only a few times. The genes are TRBV11-2 and TRBJ2-5; D might be TRBD1 or TRBD2, each matching 5 bases. Germline V gives CDR1 SGHAT, CDR2 FQNNGV. Trimming removed 4 bases at V and 5 bases at J, with 17 bases between. The CDR3 runs to 15 residues. The DNA for the CDR3 is TGTGCCAGCAGCTACGGGGACCGTCAGGTGGAGACCCAGTACTTC. Translating it yields CASSYGDRQVETQYF.

This clonotype was seen ten or more times. The V call is TRBV11-2, the J call TRBJ2-2; 9 positions agree with TRBD2. This CDR3 spans 18 amino acids. The germline V gene encodes CDR1 SGHAT and CDR2 FQNNGV. V dropped 2 bases and J dropped 7; count of bases not matched to a gene: 14. The CDR3 loop is CASSLTPARSGRHGELFF. The CDR3 bases are TGTGCCAGCAGCTTAACCCCAGCAAGGAGCGGGAGGCACGGGGAGCTGTTTTTT.

There are many counts of this clonotype. The chain combines TRBV20-1 with TRBJ2-1; no definite D call. V was clipped by 6 bases and J by 0 bases, with 12 bases between them. The length of the CDR3 is 14 residues. The germline gives CDR1 DFQATT, CDR2 SNEGSKA (reference sequence). CDR3: CSALPYSSYNEQFF. CDR3 nucleotides: TGCAGTGCCCTACCATACAGCTCCTACAATGAGCAGTTCTTC.

The table lists this clonotype with many counts. The chain combines TRBV5-1 with TRBJ1-1; D call uncertain. The germline CDR1 and CDR2 sequences are SGHRS and YFSETQ. The CDR3 contains 15 residues. V gave up 1 base and J gave up 1 base, with 11 bases separating them. CDR3 DNA sequence: TGCGCCAGCAGCTTGTTCACCGTGTCGAACACTGAAGCTTTCTTT. Protein product: CASSLFTVSNTEAFF.

In this sample, this clonotype turned up many times. V is TRBV7-2 and J is TRBJ2-7, with 13 positions matching TRBD2. Germline V gene data show CDR1 as SGHTA and CDR2 as FQGNSA. This CDR3 region has 15 residues. The junction had 3 bases not matched to a gene; V was cut back by 1 base and J by 6 bases. CDR3 sequence reads: CASSLGLAGGGEQYF. The DNA of the CDR3 is TGTGCCAGCAGCTTAGGACTAGCGGGGGGAGGCGAGCAGTACTTC.

This clonotype was seen repeatedly, ten times or more. CDR3: CASSPGGQGTYEQYF. The CDR3 nucleotides are TGCGCCAGCAGCCCCGGCGGCCAGGGGACCTACGAGCAGTACTTC. The chain joins TRBV5-1 to TRBJ2-7; D perhaps matches TRBD1 (6 bases). Germline CDR1 is SGHRS and CDR2 is YFSETQ. Trimming stripped 4 bases from V and 2 bases from J, with 16 bases between. The length of the CDR3 is 15 residues.

This clonotype was recorded at least ten times. J is TRBJ1-1 and V is TRBV5-1; 7 bases are a match to TRBD1. Germline V gene lookup returns CDR1 SGHRS and CDR2 YFSETQ. This CDR3 has 14 residues. The ends lost 7 bases at V and 2 bases at J; junction bases unmatched: 8. The CDR3 DNA follows: TGCGCCAGCGGACTACAGGGGAGCAACACTGAAGCTTTCTTT. Protein product: CASGLQGSNTEAFF. Combining the CDR3 with reference TRBV5-1 and TRBJ1-1 gives the whole variable domain KAGVTQTPRYLIKTRGQQVTLSCSPISGHRSVSWYQQTPGQGLQFLFEYFSETQRNKGNFPGRFSGRQFSNSRSEMNVSTLELGDSALYLCASGLQGSNTEAFFGQGTRLTVV.

This clonotype was observed many times. The gene calls are TRBV12-3 or TRBV12-4 and TRBJ1-2; possible D gene TRBD1, 6 bases. Trimming stripped 3 bases from V and 5 bases from J, with 7 bases between. CDR3 length equals 12 residues. The CDR3 region is CASSLGQYGYTF. CDR3 coding DNA: TGTGCCAGCAGTTTGGGACAATATGGCTACACCTTC.